Listed here are 32 T cell receptor beta chains from one sample, sequenced in a study of cytomegalovirus exposure and HLA in healthy donors (dated by TCRdb to 2016 to 2017). Libraries came from the immunoSEQ multiplex PCR assay. The multiplex PCR relied on a mix of 60 forward primers for TCR Vbeta segments and 13 reverse primers for TCR Jbeta segments. The immuneACCESS repertoire file appears here via TCRdb, limited to in-frame rearrangements. These files lack a portion of the clones; in checked studies, under half of the deficit traces to unresolved V genes, and the cause of the others is not known. The sample table records approximately 70,000 clones; 74% of these occur just once. Of the sample, roughly 10% falls within the top ten clones. Sequenced sample: PBMCs. These receptors originate from a woman between 55 and 75 years old in good health and CMV-seropositive.

V is TRBV20-1 and J is TRBJ1-2, with D possibly being TRBD1 (6 bases). The germline gives CDR1 DFQATT, CDR2 SNEGSKA (reference sequence). V was pared by 5 bases and J by 4 bases, with 8 bases between. The CDR3 runs 11 residues. The CDR3 coding sequence is TGCAGTGCTGGGGGCATCTATGGCTACACCTTC. This encodes CSAGGIYGYTF.

V and J are TRBV6-5 and TRBJ1-2; no firm D call. Germline V gene sequence: CDR1 MNHEY, CDR2 SVGAGI. CDR3 size: 15 residues. With 0 bases removed from V and 4 bases from J, the gap between germline ends came to 12 bases. The CDR3 sequence: CASSYSTTVGYGYTF. The DNA of the CDR3 is TGTGCCAGCAGTTACTCGACTACAGTGGGCTATGGCTACACCTTC.

This clone has only a few counts. The genes are TRBV19 and TRBJ1-5; possibly TRBD1 for D (6 bases). V was cut by 5 bases and J by 4 bases, with 9 bases left in between. Germline CDR1 LNHDA, CDR2 SQIVND (reference sequence). The length of the CDR3 is 13 residues. CDR3 DNA sequence: TGTGCCAGTAGTTGGCAGGGGAATCAGCCCCAGCATTTT. Amino acids: CASSWQGNQPQHF. Filled out from reference TRBV19 and TRBJ1-5, the complete variable domain reads DGGITQSPKYLFRKEGQNVTLSCEQNLNHDAMYWYRQDPGQGLRLIYYSQIVNDFQKGDIAEGYSVSREKKESFPLTVTSAQKNPTAFYLCASSWQGNQPQHFGDGTRLSIL.

The V call is TRBV4-2, the J call TRBJ2-7; D is perhaps TRBD1 (5 bases). The V gene's germline CDR1 is LGHNA and CDR2 YNFKEQ. Deletions cut 5 bases from V and 3 bases from J, with 8 bases between. This CDR3 spans 12 amino acids. The CDR3 sequence is CASSTQVYEQYF. CDR3 bases: TGTGCCAGCAGCACACAGGTCTACGAGCAGTACTTC.

The CDR3 protein is CTSSQRTSGGDGEQYF. The DNA for the CDR3 is TGCACCAGCAGCCAGCGAACTAGCGGGGGGGATGGGGAGCAGTACTTC. The chain joins TRBV1 to TRBJ2-7; TRBD2, as called in the table, went unchecked against the DNA. TRBV1 has pseudogene status. The CDR3 sequence is 16 residues long.

V and J are TRBV9 and TRBJ2-7; no reliable D call. V was shortened by 0 bases and J by 0 bases, with 7 bases between the two germline ends. Germline V CDR1 and CDR2: SGDLS, YYNGEE. CDR3 length: 14 residues. The CDR3 DNA sequence: TGTGCCAGCAGCGTAGATATCAGCTCCTACGAGCAGTACTTC. Protein: CASSVDISSYEQYF.

The sample holds a few counts of this clone. This chain joins TRBV2 and TRBJ1-1; D is perhaps TRBD1 (6 bases). Germline values: CDR1 SNHLY, CDR2 FYNNEI. This CDR3 is built from 13 residues. The ends were cut back, 10 bases at V and 2 bases at J, with 14 bases in the middle. The CDR3 DNA is TGTGCCACCTTACCCAGGGGAAACACTGAAGCTTTCTTT. Its protein is CATLPRGNTEAFF.

CDR3 in amino acids: CASGPGLAGAKNIQYF. As DNA, the CDR3 is TGTGCTAGTGGTCCGGGACTAGCGGGAGCCAAAAACATTCAGTACTTC. The chain uses TRBV12-5 and TRBJ2-4; 12 bases are shared with TRBD2. After removal of 5 bases from V and 0 bases from J, the junction contained 2 bases not matched to a gene. This CDR3 region has 16 residues. CDR1 LGHNT and CDR2 FRNRAP come from the germline V gene.

This clone was observed a few times. This chain links TRBV5-1 with TRBJ1-1, with 9 bases identical to TRBD1. This CDR3 spans 15 amino acids. J gave up 7 bases and V 7 bases, and 14 bases lay outside the gene matches. CDR1 SGHRS and CDR2 YFSETQ come from the germline V gene. CDR3 residues: CASRTSGTGSNEAFF. DNA for the CDR3: TGCGCCAGCCGAACCTCCGGGACAGGGAGTAATGAAGCTTTCTTT.

The rearrangement joins TRBV5-8 to TRBJ1-5; D is unclear. The CDR3 is 15 residues long. CDR1 is SGHTS and CDR2 is YDEGEE in the germline V gene. The V and J ends lost 0 bases and 2 bases respectively, with 9 bases between them. The CDR3 loop reads CASSLDGGGNQPQHF. CDR3 in DNA: TGTGCCAGCAGCTTGGACGGCGGAGGCAATCAGCCCCAGCATTTT.

The V call is TRBV7-3, the J call TRBJ2-1; TRBD1 matches 9 bases. The germline V gene encodes CDR1 SGHTA and CDR2 FQGTGA. The length of the CDR3 is 16 residues. After removal of 5 bases from V and 10 bases from J, the junction contained 15 bases not matched to a gene. The CDR3 spells CASSPLGTGIMQEQFF. Here the CDR3 DNA reads TGTGCCAGCAGCCCTCTAGGGACAGGGATAATGCAGGAGCAGTTCTTC.

The chain joins TRBV18 to TRBJ1-2, with D uncertain. In germline, CDR1 is KGHSH, CDR2 LQKENI. The CDR3 is 14 amino acids. Trimming cost V 5 bases and J 3 bases, with 13 bases left between them. This chain's CDR3 is CASSRGKLYYGYTF. CDR3 coding DNA: TGTGCCAGCTCAAGAGGGAAACTCTACTATGGCTACACCTTC.

This chain connects TRBV11-2 to TRBJ1-3; D possibly corresponds to TRBD1 (5 bases). Germline lookup yields CDR1 SGHAT and CDR2 FQNNGV. Trimming left V 1 base short and J 2 bases short, with 9 bases between. The CDR3 length is 15 residues. CDR3 sequence: CASSLARAAGNTIYF. CDR3 DNA: TGTGCCAGCAGCTTAGCCAGGGCGGCTGGAAACACCATATATTTT.

In this sample, this clone turned up once. The V and J genes are TRBV21-1 and TRBJ2-7; the table names TRBD2, a call not compared with the DNA. TRBV21-1 represents a pseudogene. The CDR3 spans 17 residues. The DNA for the CDR3 is TGTGCCAGCAGCAAACTAATAGCGGGGGGTTGCTCCTACGAGCAGTACTTC. Translated, it gives CASSKLIAGGCSYEQYF.

The rearrangement joins TRBV18 to TRBJ1-1, with D possibly being TRBD1 (5 bases). Per germline, CDR1 KGHSH and CDR2 LQKENI. The CDR3 covers 14 residues. Deletions cut 4 bases from V and 1 base from J, with 10 bases between. The CDR3 loop reads CASSQGVGNTEAFF. CDR3 sequence (DNA): TGTGCCAGCTCACAAGGGGTCGGGAACACTGAAGCTTTCTTT.

The chain is built from TRBV7-3 and TRBJ2-5, with 7 bases identical to TRBD1. Germline CDR1 and CDR2: SGHTA and FQGTGA. With 6 bases clipped from V and 1 base from J, the junction kept 2 bases outside the gene matches. The CDR3 has 13 residues. Written as DNA, the CDR3 is TGTGCCAGCAGTCGGGACAGCCAAGAGACCCAGTACTTC. Its protein is CASSRDSQETQYF.

This chain connects TRBV7-9 to TRBJ1-1, with 8 bases aligning to TRBD1. Germline CDR1 and CDR2: SEHNR and FQNEAQ (reference sequence). After removal of 4 bases from V and 4 bases from J, the junction contained 11 bases not matched to a gene. This CDR3 has 16 residues. CDR3 in DNA: TGTGCCAGCAGCTCTTCCGACAGGGGAAGTTTCACTGAAGCTTTCTTT. Its translation is CASSSSDRGSFTEAFF.

The chain links TRBV11-2 to TRBJ2-3; TRBD2 is a possible D gene (6 bases). Germline V lookup: CDR1 SGHAT, CDR2 FQNNGV. The V end was cut by 4 bases, the J end by 0 bases, with 8 bases between. CDR3 size: 14 residues. In DNA form, the CDR3 reads TGTGCCAGCAGCTCCGGGACTAGCACAGATACGCAGTATTTT. Amino acid sequence: CASSSGTSTDTQYF.

This chain links TRBV9 with TRBJ2-2; 10 nucleotides agree with TRBD2. CDR3 size: 19 residues. Germline lookup yields CDR1 SGDLS and CDR2 YYNGEE. With V trimmed by 0 bases and J by 0 bases, 8 bases remained unmatched. Here the CDR3 reads CASSVGGLAGAANTGELFF. The CDR3 DNA sequence: TGTGCCAGCAGCGTAGGAGGGCTAGCGGGGGCCGCGAACACCGGGGAGCTGTTTTTT.

The genes are TRBV30 and TRBJ1-3, with TRBD1 as a possible D gene (5 bases). CDR1 is GTSNPN, CDR2 SVGIG, per germline (reference sequence). This CDR3 comprises 14 residues. V was trimmed by 3 bases and J by 0 bases, leaving 9 bases between them. The CDR3 region is CAWRIGASGNTIYF. The CDR3 DNA is TGTGCCTGGAGGATAGGGGCCTCTGGAAACACCATATATTTT. The whole variable domain, filled in from reference TRBV30 and TRBJ1-3, reads SQTIHQWPATLVQPVGSPLSLECTVEGTSNPNLYWYRQAAGRGLQLLFYSVGIGQISSEVPQNLSASRPQDRQFILSSKKLLLSDSGFYLCAWRIGASGNTIYFGEGSWLTVV.

The chain joins TRBV7-2 to TRBJ2-3; 12 bases align to TRBD2. This CDR3 has 17 residues. CDR1 SGHTA and CDR2 FQGNSA come from the germline V gene. J lost 1 base, V lost 5 bases, and 7 bases had no gene match. CDR3 in DNA: TGTGCCAGCAGCCTTAGACTAGCGGGGGCCCGCACAGATACGCAGTATTTT. Its translation is CASSLRLAGARTDTQYF.

This rearrangement joins TRBV30 to TRBJ2-1; TRBD1 is a possible D gene (5 bases). V was clipped by 2 bases and J by 8 bases, with 7 bases between them. The CDR3 is made up of 11 amino acids. Germline V gene lookup returns CDR1 GTSNPN and CDR2 SVGIG (reference sequence). DNA for the CDR3: TGTGCCTGGAGTCTACAGGATGAGCAGTTCTTC. Translation gives CAWSLQDEQFF. The full variable domain, rest sourced from reference TRBV30 and TRBJ2-1, is SQTIHQWPATLVQPVGSPLSLECTVEGTSNPNLYWYRQAAGRGLQLLFYSVGIGQISSEVPQNLSASRPQDRQFILSSKKLLLSDSGFYLCAWSLQDEQFFGPGTRLTVL.

This clone was counted once. The V gene is TRBV7-2, the J gene TRBJ2-7, with 9 bases aligning to TRBD1. This CDR3 spans 14 amino acids. Losses at the gene ends were 8 bases for V and 0 bases for J; bases not matched to a gene: 5. Germline V gives CDR1 SGHTA, CDR2 FQGNSA. In DNA form, the CDR3 reads TGTGCCAGCGAACAGGGGGCTAGCTCCTACGAGCAGTACTTC. This translates into CASEQGASSYEQYF.

This chain joins TRBV27 and TRBJ2-1; 8 bases fit TRBD1. This CDR3 contains 14 residues. The junction had 12 bases not matched to a gene; V was cut back by 8 bases and J by 9 bases. The germline CDR1 and CDR2 sequences are MNHEY and SMNVEV (reference sequence). CDR3 nucleotide sequence: TGTGCCAGCTTTGCTTGGCAGGGGGCGATTGAGCAGTTCTTC. This codes for CASFAWQGAIEQFF.

The V call is TRBV5-1, the J call TRBJ2-2; 11 bases match TRBD2. Germline trimming cut 4 bases from V and 7 bases from J; bases unmatched to any gene: 9. The CDR3 spans 16 residues. Germline assignment: CDR1 SGHRS and CDR2 YFSETQ. The CDR3 reads CASSEIAGGPGGELFF. In DNA, the CDR3 is TGCGCCAGCAGCGAAATAGCGGGGGGGCCCGGCGGGGAGCTGTTTTTT.

The V call is TRBV27, the J call TRBJ1-1; D is unresolved. Looked up from germline, CDR1 is MNHEY and CDR2 is SMNVEV (reference sequence). Trimming removed 4 bases from V and 1 base from J, with 10 bases in between. There are 14 residues in the CDR3. CDR3 region: CASSSISRNTEAFF. In DNA, the CDR3 is TGTGCCAGCAGTTCGATTAGCAGGAACACTGAAGCTTTCTTT.

The V gene is TRBV5-1, the J gene TRBJ2-3, with a tentative D call TRBD2 (7 bases). The germline V and J ends were trimmed by 8 bases and 5 bases, with 18 bases remaining between them. The CDR3 loop spans 14 amino acids. CDR1 is SGHRS, CDR2 YFSETQ, per germline. The CDR3 spells CASLRGGAQDTQYF. The CDR3 nucleotides read TGCGCCAGTCTTCGTGGGGGGGCACAAGATACGCAGTATTTT.

V usage is TRBV28 and J usage is TRBJ1-1; 8 nucleotides match TRBD1. Losses at the gene ends were 6 bases for V and 7 bases for J; bases not matched to a gene: 10. This CDR3 is built from 14 residues. Germline lookup yields CDR1 MDHEN and CDR2 SYDVKM. This chain's CDR3 is CASSAGQGRGEAFF. The CDR3 coding sequence is TGTGCCAGCAGCGCAGGACAGGGTCGGGGTGAAGCTTTCTTT.

V is TRBV5-8 and J is TRBJ2-7, with a possible D match to TRBD1 (6 bases). In germline, CDR1 is SGHTS, CDR2 YDEGEE. V lost 3 bases, J lost 5 bases, and 18 bases lay in between. The CDR3 has 15 amino acids. Here the CDR3 DNA reads TGTGCCAGCAGCTACTCTCCGACAGGTAGCAACGAGCAGTACTTC. It specifies CASSYSPTGSNEQYF.

Regarding this clone: The junction does not match germline at one end; this may be a read error. This chain uses TRBV19 with TRBJ2-7; 11 bases match TRBD1. Germline CDR1 and CDR2: LNHDA and SQIVND (reference sequence). CDR3 length: 10 residues. The CDR3 region is CASGDRGLVF. For the CDR3, the DNA is TGTGCCAGCGGGGACAGGGGGTTAGTCTTC.

In its sample, this clone was seen a few times. The chain recombines TRBV6-5 with TRBJ2-3; D is possibly TRBD2 (6 bases). The CDR3 runs 13 residues. Trimming shortened V by 6 bases and J by 2 bases, and 9 bases separated the two germline ends. Per germline, CDR1 MNHEY and CDR2 SVGAGI. CDR3 DNA sequence: TGTGCCAGCAGGGGGACTTTCACAGATACGCAGTATTTT. It translates to CASRGTFTDTQYF.

J is TRBJ2-7 and V is TRBV5-6; maybe TRBD2 (6 bases). Germline CDR1 reads SGHDT; CDR2 reads YYEEEE. The CDR3 extends over 12 amino acids. Trimming removed 3 bases from V and 4 bases from J, with 8 bases in between. CDR3 loop: CASSWEAYEQYF. CDR3 nucleotide sequence: TGTGCCAGCAGCTGGGAGGCGTACGAGCAGTACTTC.